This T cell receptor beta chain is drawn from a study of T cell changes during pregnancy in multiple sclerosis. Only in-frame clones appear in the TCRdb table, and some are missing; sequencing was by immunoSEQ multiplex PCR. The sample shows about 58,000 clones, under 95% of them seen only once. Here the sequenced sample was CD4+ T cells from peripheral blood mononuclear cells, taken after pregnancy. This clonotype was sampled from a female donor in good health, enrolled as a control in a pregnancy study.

In DNA, the CDR3 is TGTGCCAGCAGCTTAAACTGGGGGCCTGGAAACACCATATATTTT. Translated, it gives CASSLNWGPGNTIYF. V usage is TRBV7-8 and J usage is TRBJ1-3; possible D gene TRBD1, 6 bases. The germline CDR1 and CDR2 sequences are SGHVS and FQNEAQ. The CDR3 is 15 residues long. Trimming cost V 2 bases and J 2 bases, with 10 bases left between them.